The entry below describes one T cell receptor (beta chain). The data were produced by immunoSEQ multiplex PCR, yet TCRdb's version contains in-frame clones alone and is incomplete. The sample has about 140,000 clones; around 83% are singletons. This record comes from a study of blood T cell repertoires in COVID-19. Study information: Samples of COVID-19 (acute and convalescent) were obtained from the United States, Italy and Spain.

Trimming pared 1 base from V and 3 bases from J, leaving 5 bases between. Germline CDR1 SGHNT, CDR2 YYREEE (reference sequence). The CDR3 extends over 13 amino acids. J is TRBJ2-1 and V is TRBV5-4; the D gene is possibly TRBD2 (5 bases). This sequence originates from a human donor in a cohort sampled during active COVID-19. The sequenced sample consisted of peripheral blood. CDR3 sequence reads: CASSLRGYNEQFF. Written as DNA, the CDR3 is TGTGCCAGCAGCTTGCGGGGCTACAATGAGCAGTTCTTC.